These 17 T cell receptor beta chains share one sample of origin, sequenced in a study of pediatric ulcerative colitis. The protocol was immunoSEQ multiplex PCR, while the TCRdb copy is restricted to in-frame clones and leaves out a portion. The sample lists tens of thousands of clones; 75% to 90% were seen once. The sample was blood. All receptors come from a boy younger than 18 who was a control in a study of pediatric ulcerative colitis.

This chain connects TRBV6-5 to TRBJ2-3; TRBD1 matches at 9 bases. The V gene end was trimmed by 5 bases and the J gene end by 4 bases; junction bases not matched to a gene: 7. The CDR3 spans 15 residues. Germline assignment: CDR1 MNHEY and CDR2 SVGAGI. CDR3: CASSIPGQGPDTQYF. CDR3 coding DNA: TGTGCCAGCAGTATCCCGGGACAGGGACCAGATACGCAGTATTTT.

In nucleotides, the CDR3 is TGCGCCAGCAGCTTGCATCTGGGTTCCGGGGCCAACGTCCTGACTTTC. It specifies CASSLHLGSGANVLTF. The rearrangement links TRBV5-1 to TRBJ2-6; no definite D call. Between the trimmed V and J ends, which lost 1 base and 4 bases, there was a span of 12 bases. Germline values: CDR1 SGHRS, CDR2 YFSETQ. The CDR3 totals 16 residues.

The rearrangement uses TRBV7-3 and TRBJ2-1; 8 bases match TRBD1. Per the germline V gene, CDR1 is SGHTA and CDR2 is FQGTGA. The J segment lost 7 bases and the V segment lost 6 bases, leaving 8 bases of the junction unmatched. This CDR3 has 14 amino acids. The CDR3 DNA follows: TGTGCCAGCAGTCCCGGGACAGGCACTAATGAGCAGTTCTTC. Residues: CASSPGTGTNEQFF.

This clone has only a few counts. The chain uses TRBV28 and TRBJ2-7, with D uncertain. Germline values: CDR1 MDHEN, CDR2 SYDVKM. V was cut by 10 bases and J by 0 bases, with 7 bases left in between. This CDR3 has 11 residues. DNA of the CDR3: TGTGCCACGTATGGCTCCTACGAGCAGTACTTC. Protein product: CATYGSYEQYF.

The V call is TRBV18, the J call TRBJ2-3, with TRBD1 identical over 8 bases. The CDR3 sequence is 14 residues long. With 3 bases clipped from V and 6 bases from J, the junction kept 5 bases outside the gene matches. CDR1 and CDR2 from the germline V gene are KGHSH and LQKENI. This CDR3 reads CASSPGQVLDTQYF. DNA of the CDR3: TGTGCCAGCTCACCGGGACAGGTTCTGGATACGCAGTATTTT.

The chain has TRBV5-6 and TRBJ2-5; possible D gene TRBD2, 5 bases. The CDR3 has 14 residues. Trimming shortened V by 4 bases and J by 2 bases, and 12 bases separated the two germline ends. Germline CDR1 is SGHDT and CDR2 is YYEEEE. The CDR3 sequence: CASSRDPIQETQYF. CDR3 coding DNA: TGTGCCAGCAGCCGGGATCCGATTCAAGAGACCCAGTACTTC.

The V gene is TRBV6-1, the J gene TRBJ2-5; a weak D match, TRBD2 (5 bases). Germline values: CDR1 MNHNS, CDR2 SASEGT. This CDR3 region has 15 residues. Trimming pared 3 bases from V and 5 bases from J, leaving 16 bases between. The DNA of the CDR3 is TGTGCCAGCAGTGAGAGGGTGGGTTTCGGCGAGACCCAGTACTTC. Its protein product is CASSERVGFGETQYF.

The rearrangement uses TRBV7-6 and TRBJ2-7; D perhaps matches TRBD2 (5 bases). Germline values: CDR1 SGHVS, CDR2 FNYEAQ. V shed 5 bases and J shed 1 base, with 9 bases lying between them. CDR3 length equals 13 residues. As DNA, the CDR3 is TGTGCCAGCAGCCCAACGGGGTCCTACGAGCAGTACTTC. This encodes CASSPTGSYEQYF.

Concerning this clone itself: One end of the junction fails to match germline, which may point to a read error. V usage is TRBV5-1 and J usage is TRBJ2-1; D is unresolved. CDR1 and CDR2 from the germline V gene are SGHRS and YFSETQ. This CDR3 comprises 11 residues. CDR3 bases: TGCGCCAGCAGAATCTACGATGAGCAGTTCTTC. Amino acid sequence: CASRIYDEQFF.

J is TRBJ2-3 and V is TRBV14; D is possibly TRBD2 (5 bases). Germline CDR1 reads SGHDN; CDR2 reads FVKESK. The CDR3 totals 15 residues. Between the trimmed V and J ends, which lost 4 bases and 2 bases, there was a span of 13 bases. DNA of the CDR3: TGTGCCAGCAGCCGAGGACGGGGTTACACAGATACGCAGTATTTT. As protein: CASSRGRGYTDTQYF.

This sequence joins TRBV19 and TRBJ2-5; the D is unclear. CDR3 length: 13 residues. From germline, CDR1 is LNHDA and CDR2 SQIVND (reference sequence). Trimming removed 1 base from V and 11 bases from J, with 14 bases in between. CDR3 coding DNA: TGTGCCAGTAGTATAGTTCCTAGTAGTGAGCAGTACTTC. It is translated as CASSIVPSSEQYF.

CDR3 in DNA: TGTGCCAGCAAGGGACAGGGCAACCAAGAGACCCAGTACTTC. It is translated as CASKGQGNQETQYF. This chain links TRBV5-6 with TRBJ2-5; 9 bases are a match to TRBD1. Germline V gives CDR1 SGHDT, CDR2 YYEEEE. The CDR3 runs to 14 residues. The V segment lost 6 bases and the J segment 0 bases; nucleotides outside the gene matches: 3.

The CDR3 DNA reads TGTGCCAGCAGTTTACTACCCCCCTCGAGCGGGAGCGTCGAGACCCAGTACTTC. This gives the protein CASSLLPPSSGSVETQYF. The chain employs TRBV28 and TRBJ2-5; TRBD2 agrees at 8 bases. The CDR3 runs to 18 residues. The trim removed 2 bases at V and 5 bases at J, leaving 16 bases unmatched. Germline V lookup: CDR1 MDHEN, CDR2 SYDVKM.

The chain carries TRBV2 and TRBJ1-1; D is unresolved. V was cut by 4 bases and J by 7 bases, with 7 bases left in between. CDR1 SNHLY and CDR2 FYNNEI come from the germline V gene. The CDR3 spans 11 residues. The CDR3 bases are TGTGCCAGCAGTGTAGGAGTTGAAGCTTTCTTT. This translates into CASSVGVEAFF.

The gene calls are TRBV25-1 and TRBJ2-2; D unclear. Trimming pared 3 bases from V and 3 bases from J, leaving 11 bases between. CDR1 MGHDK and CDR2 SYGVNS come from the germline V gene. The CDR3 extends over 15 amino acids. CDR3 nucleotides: TGTGCCAGCAGTGAGTCCGCGTCGGACACCGGGGAGCTGTTTTTT. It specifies CASSESASDTGELFF.

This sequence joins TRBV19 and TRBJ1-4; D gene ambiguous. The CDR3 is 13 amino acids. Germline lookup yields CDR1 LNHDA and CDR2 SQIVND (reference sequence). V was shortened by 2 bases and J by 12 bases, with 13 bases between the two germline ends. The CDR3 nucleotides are TGTGCCAGTAGTATAACGGCGGGAAGGGAACTGTTTTTT. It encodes CASSITAGRELFF.

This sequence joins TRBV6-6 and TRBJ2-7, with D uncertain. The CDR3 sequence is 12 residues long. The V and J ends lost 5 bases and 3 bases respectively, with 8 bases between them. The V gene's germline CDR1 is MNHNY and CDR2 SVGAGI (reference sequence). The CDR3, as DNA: TGTGCCAGCAGTCCCGCCTACTACGAGCAGTACTTC. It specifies CASSPAYYEQYF.